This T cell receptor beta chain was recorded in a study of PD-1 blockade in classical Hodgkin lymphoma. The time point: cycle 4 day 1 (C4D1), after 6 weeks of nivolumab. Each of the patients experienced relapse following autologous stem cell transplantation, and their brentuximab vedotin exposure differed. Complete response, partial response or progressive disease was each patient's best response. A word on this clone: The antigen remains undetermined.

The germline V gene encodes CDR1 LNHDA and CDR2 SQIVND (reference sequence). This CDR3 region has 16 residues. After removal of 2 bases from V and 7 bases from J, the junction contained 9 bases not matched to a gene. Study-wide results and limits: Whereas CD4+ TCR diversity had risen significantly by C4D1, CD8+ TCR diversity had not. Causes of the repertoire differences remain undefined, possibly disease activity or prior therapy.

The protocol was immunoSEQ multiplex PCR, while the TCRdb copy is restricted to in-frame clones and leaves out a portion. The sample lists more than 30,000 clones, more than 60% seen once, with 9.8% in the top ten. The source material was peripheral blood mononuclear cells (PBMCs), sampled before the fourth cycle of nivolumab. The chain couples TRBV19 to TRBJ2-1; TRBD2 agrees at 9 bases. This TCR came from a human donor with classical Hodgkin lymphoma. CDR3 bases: TGTGCCAGTAGTATATTAGTAGCGGGGGCGGGGAATGAGCAGTTCTTC. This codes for CASSILVAGAGNEQFF.